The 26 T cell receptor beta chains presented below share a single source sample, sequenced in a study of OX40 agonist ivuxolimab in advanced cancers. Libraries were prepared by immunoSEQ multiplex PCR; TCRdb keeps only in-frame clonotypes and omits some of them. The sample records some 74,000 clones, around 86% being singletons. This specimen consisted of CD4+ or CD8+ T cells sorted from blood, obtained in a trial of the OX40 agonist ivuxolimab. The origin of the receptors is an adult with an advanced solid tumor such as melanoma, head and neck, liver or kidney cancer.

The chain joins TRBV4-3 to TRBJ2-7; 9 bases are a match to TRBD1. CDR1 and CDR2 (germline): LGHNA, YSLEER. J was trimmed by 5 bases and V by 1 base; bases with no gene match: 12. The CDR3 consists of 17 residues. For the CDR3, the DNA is TGCGCCAGCAGCCAAGGTTGGGGCCCTGGGACAGGGAACGAGCAGTACTTC. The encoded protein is CASSQGWGPGTGNEQYF.

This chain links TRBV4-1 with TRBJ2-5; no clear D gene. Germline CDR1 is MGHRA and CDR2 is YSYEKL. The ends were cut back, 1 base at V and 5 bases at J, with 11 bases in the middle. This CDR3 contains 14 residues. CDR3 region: CASSQGSIRETQYF. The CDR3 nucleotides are TGCGCCAGCAGCCAAGGAAGCATACGGGAGACCCAGTACTTC.

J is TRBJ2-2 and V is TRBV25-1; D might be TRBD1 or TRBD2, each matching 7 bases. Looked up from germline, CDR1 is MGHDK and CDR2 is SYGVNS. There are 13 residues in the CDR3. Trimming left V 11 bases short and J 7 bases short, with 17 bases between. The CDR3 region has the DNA TGTGCCGTGAGGGCAGGGGGGGTCGGGGAGCTGTTTTTT. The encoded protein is CAVRAGGVGELFF.

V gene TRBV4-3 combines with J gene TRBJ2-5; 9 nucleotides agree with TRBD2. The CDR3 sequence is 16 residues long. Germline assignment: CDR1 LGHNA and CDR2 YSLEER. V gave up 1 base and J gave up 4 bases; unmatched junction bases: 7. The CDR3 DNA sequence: TGCGCCAGCAGCCAAGGGGTAGCGGGAGTTCGAGAGACCCAGTACTTC. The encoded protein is CASSQGVAGVRETQYF.

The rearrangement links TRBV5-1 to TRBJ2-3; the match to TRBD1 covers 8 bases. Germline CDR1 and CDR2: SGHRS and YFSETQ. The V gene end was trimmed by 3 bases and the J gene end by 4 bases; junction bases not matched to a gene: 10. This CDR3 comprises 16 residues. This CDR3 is CASSSGQGGWADTQYF. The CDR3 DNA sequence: TGCGCCAGCAGCTCCGGACAGGGCGGTTGGGCAGATACGCAGTATTTT.

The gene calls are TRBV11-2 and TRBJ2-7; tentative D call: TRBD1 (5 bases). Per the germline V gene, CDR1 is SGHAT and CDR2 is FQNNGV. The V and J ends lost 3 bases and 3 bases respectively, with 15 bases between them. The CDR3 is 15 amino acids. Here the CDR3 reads CASSFRGRRGYEQYF. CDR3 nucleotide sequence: TGTGCCAGCAGCTTTAGGGGTAGACGAGGCTACGAGCAGTACTTC.

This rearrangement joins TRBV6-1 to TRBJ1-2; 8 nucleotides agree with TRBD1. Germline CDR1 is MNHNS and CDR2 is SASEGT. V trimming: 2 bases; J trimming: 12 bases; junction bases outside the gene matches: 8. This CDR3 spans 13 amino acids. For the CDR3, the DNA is TGTGCCAGCAGTGAATATCTTCCAGGGGGCCACACCTTC. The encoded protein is CASSEYLPGGHTF.

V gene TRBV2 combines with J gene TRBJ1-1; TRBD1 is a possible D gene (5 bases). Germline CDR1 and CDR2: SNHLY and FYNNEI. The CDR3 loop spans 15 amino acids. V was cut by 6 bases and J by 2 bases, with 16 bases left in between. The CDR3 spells CASRAGWTQNTEAFF. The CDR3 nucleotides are TGTGCCAGCAGGGCTGGGTGGACACAAAACACTGAAGCTTTCTTT.

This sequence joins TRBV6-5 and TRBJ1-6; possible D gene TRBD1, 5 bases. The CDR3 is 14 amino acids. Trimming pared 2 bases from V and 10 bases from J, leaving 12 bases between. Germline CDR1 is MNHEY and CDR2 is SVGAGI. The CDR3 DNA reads TGTGCCAGCAGTTACGAGGGGCCGAGGTCACCCCTCCACTTT. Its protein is CASSYEGPRSPLHF.

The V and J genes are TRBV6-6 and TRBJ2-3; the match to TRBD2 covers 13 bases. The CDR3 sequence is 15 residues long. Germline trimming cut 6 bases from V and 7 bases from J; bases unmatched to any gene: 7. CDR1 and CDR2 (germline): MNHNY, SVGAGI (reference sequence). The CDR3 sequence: CASSWTSGGGNTQYF. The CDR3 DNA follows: TGTGCCAGCAGCTGGACTAGCGGGGGAGGAAATACGCAGTATTTT.

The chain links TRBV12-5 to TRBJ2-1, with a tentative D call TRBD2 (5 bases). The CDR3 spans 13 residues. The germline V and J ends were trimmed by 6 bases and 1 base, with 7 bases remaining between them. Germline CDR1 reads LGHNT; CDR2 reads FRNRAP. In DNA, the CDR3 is TGTGCTAGTGGCCGGGATTCCTACAATGAGCAGTTCTTC. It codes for CASGRDSYNEQFF.

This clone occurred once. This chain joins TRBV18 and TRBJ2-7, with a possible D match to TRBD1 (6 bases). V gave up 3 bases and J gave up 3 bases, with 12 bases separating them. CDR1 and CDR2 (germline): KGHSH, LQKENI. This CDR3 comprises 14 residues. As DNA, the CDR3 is TGTGCCAGCTCACCTCCGACAGGATTCTACGAGCAGTACTTC. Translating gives CASSPPTGFYEQYF. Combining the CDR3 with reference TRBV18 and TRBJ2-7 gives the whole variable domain NAGVMQNPRHLVRRRGQEARLRCSPMKGHSHVYWYRQLPEEGLKFMVYLQKENIIDESGMPKERFSAEFPKEGPSILRIQQVVRGDSAAYFCASSPPTGFYEQYFGPGTRLTVT.

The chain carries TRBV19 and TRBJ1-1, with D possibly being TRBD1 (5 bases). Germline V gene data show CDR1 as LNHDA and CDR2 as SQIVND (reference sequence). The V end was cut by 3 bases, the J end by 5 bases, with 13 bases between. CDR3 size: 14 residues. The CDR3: CASSIGQGVTEAFF. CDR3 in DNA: TGTGCCAGTAGTATTGGGCAGGGAGTAACTGAAGCTTTCTTT.

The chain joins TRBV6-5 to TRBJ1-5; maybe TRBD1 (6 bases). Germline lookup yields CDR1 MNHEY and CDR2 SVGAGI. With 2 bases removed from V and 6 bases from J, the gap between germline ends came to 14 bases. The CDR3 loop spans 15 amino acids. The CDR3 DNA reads TGTGCCAGCAGTTACACAGGGATAAGGTCTCAGCCCCAGCATTTT. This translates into CASSYTGIRSQPQHF.

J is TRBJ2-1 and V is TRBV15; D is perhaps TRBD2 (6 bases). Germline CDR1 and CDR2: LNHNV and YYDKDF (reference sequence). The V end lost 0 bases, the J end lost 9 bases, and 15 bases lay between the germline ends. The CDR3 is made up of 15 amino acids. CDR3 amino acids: CATSRDWDRGGEQFF. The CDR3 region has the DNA TGTGCCACCAGCAGAGATTGGGACCGGGGAGGTGAGCAGTTCTTC.

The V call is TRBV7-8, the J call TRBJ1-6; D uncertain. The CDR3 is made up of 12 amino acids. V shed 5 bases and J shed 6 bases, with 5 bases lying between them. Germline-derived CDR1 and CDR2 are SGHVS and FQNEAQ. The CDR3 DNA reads TGTGCCAGCAGCCCAACTAATTCACCCCTCCACTTT. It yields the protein CASSPTNSPLHF.

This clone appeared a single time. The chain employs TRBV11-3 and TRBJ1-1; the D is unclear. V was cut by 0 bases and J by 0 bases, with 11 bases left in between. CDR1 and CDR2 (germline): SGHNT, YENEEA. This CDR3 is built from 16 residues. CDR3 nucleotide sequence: TGTGCCAGCAGCTTAGACGCGGGGAGGGTGAACACTGAAGCTTTCTTT. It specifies CASSLDAGRVNTEAFF.

The CDR3 region is CASSLDRDSRFSEQFF. The CDR3 DNA is TGTGCCAGCAGCTTAGATCGTGACTCCCGCTTTTCGGAGCAGTTCTTC. This rearrangement joins TRBV11-3 to TRBJ2-1; no clear D. Germline values: CDR1 SGHNT, CDR2 YENEEA. Deletions cut 0 bases from V and 10 bases from J, with 19 bases between. The CDR3 is 16 amino acids.

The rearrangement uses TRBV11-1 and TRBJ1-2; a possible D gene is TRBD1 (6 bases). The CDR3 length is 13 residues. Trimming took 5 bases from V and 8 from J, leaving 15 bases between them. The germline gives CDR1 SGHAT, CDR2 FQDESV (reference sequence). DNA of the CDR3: TGTGCCAGCAGCCTTAGAACCAGGGGCGGCTACACCTTC. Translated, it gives CASSLRTRGGYTF.

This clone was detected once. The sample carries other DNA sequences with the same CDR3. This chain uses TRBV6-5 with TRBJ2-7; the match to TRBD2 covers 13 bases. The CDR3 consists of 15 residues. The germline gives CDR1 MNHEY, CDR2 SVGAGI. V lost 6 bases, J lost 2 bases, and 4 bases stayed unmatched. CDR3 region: CASSWGLAGTYEQYF. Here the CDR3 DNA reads TGTGCCAGCAGCTGGGGACTAGCGGGAACCTACGAGCAGTACTTC.

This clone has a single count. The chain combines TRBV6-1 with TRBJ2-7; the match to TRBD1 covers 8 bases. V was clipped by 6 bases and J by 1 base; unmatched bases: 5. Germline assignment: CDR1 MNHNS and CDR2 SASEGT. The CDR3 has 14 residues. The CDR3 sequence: CASSSRTGSYEQYF. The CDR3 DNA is TGTGCCAGCAGCAGTAGGACAGGGTCCTACGAGCAGTACTTC.

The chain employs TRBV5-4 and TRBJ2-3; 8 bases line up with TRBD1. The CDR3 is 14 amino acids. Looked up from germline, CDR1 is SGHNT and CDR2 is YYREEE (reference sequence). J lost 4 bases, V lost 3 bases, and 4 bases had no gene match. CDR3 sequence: CASSSRQGSDTQYF. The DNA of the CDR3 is TGTGCCAGCAGCTCCAGACAGGGGTCAGATACGCAGTATTTT. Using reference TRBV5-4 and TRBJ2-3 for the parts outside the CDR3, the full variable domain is ETGVTQSPTHLIKTRGQQVTLRCSSQSGHNTVSWYQQALGQGPQFIFQYYREEENGRGNFPPRFSGLQFPNYSSELNVNALELDDSALYLCASSSRQGSDTQYFGPGTRLTVL.

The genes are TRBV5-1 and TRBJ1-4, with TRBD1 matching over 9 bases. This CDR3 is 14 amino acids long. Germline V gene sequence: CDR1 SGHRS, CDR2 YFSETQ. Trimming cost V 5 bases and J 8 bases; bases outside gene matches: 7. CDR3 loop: CASSPTGGHEKLFF. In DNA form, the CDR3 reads TGCGCCAGCAGTCCGACAGGGGGGCACGAAAAACTGTTTTTT.

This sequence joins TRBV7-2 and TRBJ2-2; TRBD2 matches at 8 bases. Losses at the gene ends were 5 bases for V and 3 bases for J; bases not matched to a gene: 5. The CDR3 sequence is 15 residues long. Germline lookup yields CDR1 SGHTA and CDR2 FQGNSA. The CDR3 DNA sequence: TGTGCCAGCAGCCCAGCGGGAGTCTACACCGGGGAGCTGTTTTTT. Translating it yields CASSPAGVYTGELFF.

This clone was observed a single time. The CDR3 sequence is CASSLDRAQEAFF. The CDR3 DNA sequence: TGTGCCAGCAGCCTCGACAGAGCTCAGGAAGCTTTCTTT. The chain is built from TRBV7-8 and TRBJ1-1; possible D gene TRBD1, 5 bases. Trimming took off 5 bases at V and 8 bases at J, with 15 bases between the two ends. This CDR3 has 13 residues. Germline V gives CDR1 SGHVS, CDR2 FQNEAQ.

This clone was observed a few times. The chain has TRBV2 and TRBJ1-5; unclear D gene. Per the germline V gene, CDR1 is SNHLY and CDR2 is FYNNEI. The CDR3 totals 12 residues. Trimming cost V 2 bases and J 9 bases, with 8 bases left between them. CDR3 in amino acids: CASSEIELPQHF. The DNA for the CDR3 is TGTGCCAGCAGTGAAATCGAGTTGCCCCAGCATTTT.